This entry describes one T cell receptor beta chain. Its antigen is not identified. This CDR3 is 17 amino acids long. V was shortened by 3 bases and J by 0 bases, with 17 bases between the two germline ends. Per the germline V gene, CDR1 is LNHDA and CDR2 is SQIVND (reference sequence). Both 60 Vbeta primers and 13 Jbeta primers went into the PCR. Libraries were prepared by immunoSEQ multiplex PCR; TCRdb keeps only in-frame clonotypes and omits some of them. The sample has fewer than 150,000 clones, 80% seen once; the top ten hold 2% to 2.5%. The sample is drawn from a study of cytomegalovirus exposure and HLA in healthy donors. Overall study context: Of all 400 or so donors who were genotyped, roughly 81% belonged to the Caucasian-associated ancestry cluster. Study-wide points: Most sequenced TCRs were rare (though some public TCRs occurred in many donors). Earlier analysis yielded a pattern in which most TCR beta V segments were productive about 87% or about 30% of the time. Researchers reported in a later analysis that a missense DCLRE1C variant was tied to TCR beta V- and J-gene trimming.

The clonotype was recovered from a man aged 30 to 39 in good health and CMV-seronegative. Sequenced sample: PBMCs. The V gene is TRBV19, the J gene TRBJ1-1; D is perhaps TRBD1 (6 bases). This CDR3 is CASSIMSTGHLNTEAFF. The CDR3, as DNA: TGTGCCAGTAGTATTATGTCTACGGGACACTTGAACACTGAAGCTTTCTTT.